The present TCR beta chain was sequenced within a study of regulatory T cells in long-lasting Graves disease (dated by TCRdb to about 2021). Context from the whole study: Persistent Graves' disease meant more than 5 years of antithyroid drug treatment with TSH receptor autoantibodies that stayed positive. Persistent Graves' disease patients were compared with newly diagnosed Graves' disease patients by peripheral blood TCR sequencing and RNA sequencing. Persistent Graves' disease patients in the clinical cohort had taken antithyroid drugs for about 10.3 years on average. A total of roughly 35 samples underwent TCR sequencing: about 13 from persistent and 20 from newly diagnosed Graves' disease patients. The study was conducted in China and was registered as a clinical trial.

From the germline V gene (reference sequence), CDR1 is LNHNV and CDR2 is YYDKDF. Relative to germline, V is 3 bases shorter and J is 5 bases shorter, with 13 bases between their ends. The CDR3 spans 15 residues, from the cysteine through the phenylalanine. Solely the CDR3 DNA is kept, with 45 bases framed from the first base. The library was built by means of multiplex PCR. For sequencing, an Illumina HiSeq 4000 was employed. CDR3 regions were amplified by Arm-PCR with iRepertoire HTBI primers to construct TCR beta libraries. Before sequencing, the PCR products underwent gel purification. Per the source publication's procedure: Gene usage analysis of CDR3 amino acid clonotypes relied on the 60 or so TRBV and over 13 TRBJ segments identified across samples. COPE and FqMerger were used to merge filtered high-quality paired reads into contigs. BLAST was used to align contigs to IMGT TRBV, TRBD and TRBJ reference genes, and CDR3 was defined according to IMGT. Any clonotype with a frequency above 0.1% was counted as a highly expanded clone. Repertoire diversity was measured by Shannon entropy, and V-J evenness by the Gini coefficient. Public clonotypes were defined as clonotypes shared by more than one individual. TCRdb's own reprocessing of the public reads used fastp at Q25 and MiXCR and kept productive beta chains. Rows with a matching CDR3 protein are joined into one entry that keeps the most common DNA and genes. None of the V and J calls come from the authors' own analysis; TCRdb made them. A total of around 500,000 distinct CDR3 sequences appear in this sample, more than 20% of them only once. Less than 9% of the sample comes from the top ten.

This specimen's time point label, per the study, means: persistent/refractory GD, antithyroid drugs over 5 years with positive TRAb. For both TCR sequencing and RNA sequencing, RNA was extracted from PBMCs using TRIzol. Graves' disease was diagnosed according to American Thyroid Association guidelines. Recruitment of patients was carried out at an endocrinology department in Xi'an, China. Each patient gave 7.5 to 10 milliliters of peripheral blood, collected in an EDTA anticoagulant tube. Ficoll Paque Plus density gradient separation was used to isolate PBMCs, and no further T cell sorting was done. RNA quality was checked with an Agilent 2100 Bioanalyzer and agarose gel, and concentration with a NanoDrop 2000. On this clonotype: Its antigen is currently not known. Within one base of it there is no much larger clone, and no base qualities were kept.

What the authors observed across the whole study: Sequencing and analysis were limited to the TCR beta chain. Only peripheral blood was studied, because thyroid tissue, the primary lesion, was inaccessible. The authors acknowledged the small sample size as a limitation that may reduce accuracy. TRBV28, TRBJ1-2 and TRBJ2-5 were preferentially used in persistent disease, while TRBV20-1 and TRBJ2-1 were favored in newly diagnosed disease. Persistent Graves' disease patients showed lower TCR Shannon entropy and fewer highly expanded clones than newly diagnosed patients, suggesting clonal expansion. Patients with persistent disease shared more public clonotypes (approximately 2,500) than newly diagnosed patients did (nearly 1,000).

The chain links TRBV15 with TRBJ1-4, and TRBD1 may be the D gene, going by 5 matching bases. Sequencing was performed on peripheral blood mononuclear cells (PBMCs), taken when the disease was refractory, from a patient treated with antithyroid drugs. The clonotype originates from a female donor with Graves disease. The DNA sequence reads TGTGCCACCAGCAGTATCGACAGACTCAATGAAAAACTGTTTTTT. Its protein reads: CATSSIDRLNEKLFF.